This T cell receptor (beta chain) was sequenced for a study of blood T cell repertoires in COVID-19. Germline V CDR1 and CDR2: SNHLY, FYNNEI. Trimming took 7 bases from V and 1 from J, leaving 8 bases between them. The CDR3 runs 13 residues. Methods used by the authors: Quantification of nucleated cells was approximated via reference gene primer amplification. Produced via immunoSEQ multiplex PCR; TCRdb's table is partial and in-frame only. The V and J calls and clone size come from that table; D and trimming were worked out from the DNA. The table shows about 260,000 clones, with about 83% occurring only once. Cohort 3 recovery required two negative PCRs, clearance, or symptom resolution.

This chain connects TRBV2 to TRBJ1-5; D gene uncertain. The sequencing input was PBMCs or T cells enriched from blood (not recorded which). The TCR was taken from a woman aged 45 to 65 who had recovered from COVID-19. The CDR3 coding sequence is TGTGCCAGCACCGGGGAGAGCAATCAGCCCCAGCATTTT. It codes for CASTGESNQPQHF.